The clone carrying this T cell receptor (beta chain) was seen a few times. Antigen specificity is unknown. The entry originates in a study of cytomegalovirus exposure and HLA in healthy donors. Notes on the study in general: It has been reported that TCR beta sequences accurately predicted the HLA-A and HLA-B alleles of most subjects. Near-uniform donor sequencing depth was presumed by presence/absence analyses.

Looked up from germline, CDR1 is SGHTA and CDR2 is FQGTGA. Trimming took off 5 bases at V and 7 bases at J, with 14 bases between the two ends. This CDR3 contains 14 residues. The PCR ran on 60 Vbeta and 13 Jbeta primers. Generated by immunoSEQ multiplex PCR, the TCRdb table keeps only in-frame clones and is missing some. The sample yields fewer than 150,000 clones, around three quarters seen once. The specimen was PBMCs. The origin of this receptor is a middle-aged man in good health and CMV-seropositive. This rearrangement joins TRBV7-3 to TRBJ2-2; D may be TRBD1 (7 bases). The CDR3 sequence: CASSRTGGGGELFF. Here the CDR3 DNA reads TGTGCCAGCAGCCGGACAGGAGGGGGCGGGGAGCTGTTTTTT.